Sequencing of this T cell receptor beta chain was carried out in a study of blood T cell repertoires in COVID-19. Study summary: Spain, Italy and the United States supplied samples that represented acute and convalescent COVID-19. PBMCs, B-cell-depleted T cells, or T cells were the source of the cDNA or gDNA that made up the material.

The CDR3 has 18 residues. Deletions cut 1 base from V and 0 bases from J, with 13 bases between. The germline V gene has CDR1 SGHVS and CDR2 FNYEAQ. Method: immunoSEQ multiplex PCR; TCRdb's copy keeps in-frame clones and lacks some. The table includes about 260,000 clones, approximately 87% detected once. The chain links TRBV7-6 to TRBJ2-6; TRBD1 might be the D (5 bases). This clonotype originated in a woman aged 40 to 50 who had recovered from COVID-19. Specimen: peripheral blood. The CDR3 protein is CASSLVRPTGSGANVLTF. The DNA for the CDR3 is TGTGCCAGCAGCTTAGTCCGACCTACAGGCTCTGGGGCCAACGTCCTGACTTTC. Looking up the rest from reference TRBV7-6 and TRBJ2-6 gives the full variable domain: GAGVSQSPRYKVTKRGQDVALRCDPISGHVSLYWYRQALGQGPEFLTYFNYEAQQDKSGLPNDRFSAERPEGSISTLTIQRTEQRDSAMYRCASSLVRPTGSGANVLTFGAGSRLTVL.